This T cell receptor (beta chain) is from a study of regulatory T cells in long-lasting Graves disease. Findings and limits, study-wide: Less diverse TCR repertoires were seen in persistent Graves' patients than in newly diagnosed ones.

Time point described: newly diagnosed GD, antithyroid drugs for less than 3 months. The authors made the TCR library using RNA they extracted from PBMCs. V was pared by 0 bases and J by 0 bases, with 14 bases of the junction left unmatched. CDR3 size: 20 residues. Germline values: CDR1 SGDLS, CDR2 YYNGEE. Relying on iRepertoire HTBI primers and Arm-PCR of CDR3 regions, the team built TCR beta libraries. In TCRdb, the multiplex PCR reads were re-called with MiXCR into one record per CDR3 protein. The sample carries roughly 380,000 distinct CDR3 sequences, around 17% recorded once. As regards this clonotype: Its antigen is not known.

This same sample was also taken into another study, of T cells in Graves' hyperthyroidism and ophthalmopathy. From that report: Diagnostic decisions used clinical symptoms, serum thyroxine and TRAb, thyroid ultrasound and orbital computed tomography. Researchers report that a 13 V-J model separated ophthalmopathy from stable hyperthyroidism.

This receptor was identified in a man between 40 and 49 years old with Graves disease. Sequenced material: peripheral blood mononuclear cells (PBMCs), taken at new diagnosis, from a patient treated with antithyroid drugs. The chain employs TRBV9 and TRBJ2-3; 9 bases match TRBD2. CDR3 in amino acids: CASSVGLGLAGPSSTDTQYF. CDR3 DNA: TGTGCCAGCAGCGTAGGTTTGGGGCTAGCGGGGCCCTCTAGCACAGATACGCAGTATTTT.